This T cell receptor beta chain was identified in a study of blood T cells in healthy people across ages. This clonotype was seen at least ten times. Its target is unknown. Overall study results and limits: Reliance upon unsorted PBMCs precluded definitive naive versus antigen-experienced comparison.

Roughly 9.2 milliliters was the volume of peripheral blood drawn from each donor. V was trimmed by 5 bases and J by 5 bases, leaving 15 bases between them. In germline, CDR1 is SGHVS, CDR2 FNYEAQ. The CDR3 contains 15 residues. Alongside a J-beta primer mix, a sample-barcoded 5' primer served in a second PCR lasting about 7 to 12 cycles. Sequencing of every sample gave 2.5 million or more CDR3-containing paired-end reads. MiXCR, run by TCRdb on the 5' RACE reads, gives a single entry per CDR3 protein. The repertoire consists of approximately 1.5 million distinct CDR3 sequences, with around 36% occurring once and the leading ten covering approximately 10%.

Sequencing was carried out using blood. The sequence came from a woman aged 30 to 39 in good health. The V and J genes are TRBV7-6 and TRBJ1-4, with D hard to call. The CDR3 is CASSPEPGRNEKLFF. CDR3 in DNA: TGTGCCAGCAGCCCCGAACCCGGCAGGAATGAAAAACTGTTTTTT.